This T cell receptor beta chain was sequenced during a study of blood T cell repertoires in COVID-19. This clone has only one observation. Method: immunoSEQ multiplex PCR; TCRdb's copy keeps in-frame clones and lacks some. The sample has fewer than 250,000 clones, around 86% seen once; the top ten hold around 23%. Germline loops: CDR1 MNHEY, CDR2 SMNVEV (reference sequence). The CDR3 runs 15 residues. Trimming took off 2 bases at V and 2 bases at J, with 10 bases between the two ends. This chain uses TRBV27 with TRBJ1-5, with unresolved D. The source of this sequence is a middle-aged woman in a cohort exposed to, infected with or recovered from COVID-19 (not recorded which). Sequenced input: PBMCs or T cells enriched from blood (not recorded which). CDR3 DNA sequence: TGTGCCAGCAGTTTAAGGTACGGGGGCAATCAGCCCCAGCATTTT. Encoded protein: CASSLRYGGNQPQHF.